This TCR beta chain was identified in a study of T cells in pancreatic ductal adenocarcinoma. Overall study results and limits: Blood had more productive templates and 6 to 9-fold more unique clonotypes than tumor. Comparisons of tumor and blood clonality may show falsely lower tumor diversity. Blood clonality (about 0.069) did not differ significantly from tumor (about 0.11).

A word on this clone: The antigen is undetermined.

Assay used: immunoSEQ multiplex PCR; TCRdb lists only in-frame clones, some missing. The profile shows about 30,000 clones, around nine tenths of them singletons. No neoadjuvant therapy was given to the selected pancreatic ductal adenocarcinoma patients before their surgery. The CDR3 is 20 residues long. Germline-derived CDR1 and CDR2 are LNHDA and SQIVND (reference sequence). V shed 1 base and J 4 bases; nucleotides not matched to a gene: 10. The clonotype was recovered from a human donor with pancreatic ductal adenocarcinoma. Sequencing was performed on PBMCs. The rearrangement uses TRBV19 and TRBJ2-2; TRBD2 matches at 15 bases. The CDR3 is CASSIGRTSGRAPSTGELFF. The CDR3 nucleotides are TGTGCCAGTAGTATAGGACGGACTAGCGGGAGGGCCCCGAGCACCGGGGAGCTGTTTTTT.